This T cell receptor (beta chain) was documented in a study of molecular identifiers for immune sequencing clone quantification. Study-wide results and limits: Spiked TCR RNA from one Jurkat cell reportedly showed up when mixed among 850,000 to 1,000,000 naive cells.

TCRdb analysed the PCR reads with MiXCR anew, one entry per CDR3 protein. The sample lists 400,000 to 600,000 distinct CDR3 sequences; 20% to 25% were seen once. Comments on this clonotype: Antigen specificity is unknown. This may be a read error, as it is one base from a much larger clone.

The germline V gene encodes CDR1 MNHEY and CDR2 SVGEGT. Between the trimmed V and J ends, which lost 4 bases and 7 bases, there was a span of 19 bases. CDR3 size: 15 residues. Sequencing input: naive CD8+ T cells from blood, with Jurkat cell RNA spiked in. Regarding subset: FACS-sorted CD8+CD4-CCR7+CD45RA+ naive T cells. V is TRBV6-2 or TRBV6-3 and J is TRBJ1-1; D is ambiguous. The sequence derives from a human donor in good health. Some libraries in this study had Jurkat cell RNA spiked in. The CDR3 loop is CASSCSTLTNHEAFF. CDR3 DNA: TGTGCCAGCAGTTGCTCGACTCTTACGAATCATGAAGCTTTCTTT.